One sample yielded the 17 T cell receptor beta chains listed below, sequenced in a study of blood T cell repertoires in COVID-19. Produced via immunoSEQ multiplex PCR; TCRdb's table is partial and in-frame only. This table holds 200,000 to 250,000 clones, about 82% found once. Sequencing was carried out using PBMCs or T cells enriched from blood (not recorded which). The receptors here all came from a woman in her forties or fifties who had recovered from COVID-19.

The chain links TRBV13 to TRBJ2-7; a possible D gene is TRBD2 (6 bases). Trimming took off 4 bases at V and 2 bases at J, with 12 bases between the two ends. Germline-derived CDR1 and CDR2 are PRHDT and FYEKMQ (reference sequence). This CDR3 contains 14 residues. In DNA form, the CDR3 reads TGTGCCAGCAGCTCCCGGGGAGGACCCTACGAGCAGTACTTC. Translated: CASSSRGGPYEQYF.

The chain links TRBV30 to TRBJ2-7; D possibly corresponds to TRBD2 (5 bases). The CDR3 length is 14 residues. CDR1 and CDR2 from the germline V gene are GTSNPN and SVGIG (reference sequence). Between the trimmed V and J ends, which lost 4 bases and 3 bases, there was a span of 16 bases. For the CDR3, the DNA is TGTGCCTGGACCGTAGGTGGGAGCAACTACGAGCAGTACTTC. This encodes CAWTVGGSNYEQYF. The full variable domain, completed using reference TRBV30 and TRBJ2-7, is SQTIHQWPATLVQPVGSPLSLECTVEGTSNPNLYWYRQAAGRGLQLLFYSVGIGQISSEVPQNLSASRPQDRQFILSSKKLLLSDSGFYLCAWTVGGSNYEQYFGPGTRLTVT.

The rearrangement joins TRBV18 to TRBJ2-3; 7 bases agree with TRBD2. CDR1 and CDR2 from the germline V gene are KGHSH and LQKENI. This CDR3 has 20 residues. After removal of 0 bases from V and 0 bases from J, the junction contained 15 bases not matched to a gene. This CDR3 is CASSPPKFAGDLQSTDTQYF. Here the CDR3 DNA reads TGTGCCAGCTCACCACCGAAATTCGCGGGAGATCTCCAAAGCACAGATACGCAGTATTTT. Full variable domain (outside the CDR3, taken from reference TRBV18 and TRBJ2-3): NAGVMQNPRHLVRRRGQEARLRCSPMKGHSHVYWYRQLPEEGLKFMVYLQKENIIDESGMPKERFSAEFPKEGPSILRIQQVVRGDSAAYFCASSPPKFAGDLQSTDTQYFGPGTRLTVL.

V usage is TRBV7-2 and J usage is TRBJ2-2, with D possibly being TRBD2 (6 bases). V lost 1 base and J lost 1, with 16 bases in between. The CDR3 extends over 18 amino acids. The germline V gene has CDR1 SGHTA and CDR2 FQGNSA. The CDR3 DNA is TGTGCCAGCAGCTTAGTATTAGGCGGCGGGGAGAACACCGGGGAGCTGTTTTTT. It encodes CASSLVLGGGENTGELFF. Using reference TRBV7-2 and TRBJ2-2 for the parts outside the CDR3, the full variable domain is GAGVSQSPSNKVTEKGKDVELRCDPISGHTALYWYRQSLGQGLEFLIYFQGNSAPDKSGLPSDRFSAERTGGSVSTLTIQRTQQEDSAVYLCASSLVLGGGENTGELFFGEGSRLTVL.

V and J are TRBV4-3 and TRBJ2-3, with 9 bases aligning to TRBD2. The CDR3 is 14 amino acids. Germline CDR1 is LGHNA and CDR2 is YSLEER. Unmatched junction bases numbered 2, after V lost 3 bases and J lost 4 bases. The CDR3 sequence: CASSQGLAADTQYF. The CDR3 nucleotides read TGCGCCAGCAGCCAGGGACTAGCAGCAGATACGCAGTATTTT.

This clone was seen a handful of times. V gene TRBV19 combines with J gene TRBJ1-1, with a possible D match to TRBD1 (5 bases). Trimming stripped 7 bases from V and 11 bases from J, with 20 bases between. The CDR3 contains 13 residues. In germline, CDR1 is LNHDA, CDR2 SQIVND (reference sequence). In DNA form, the CDR3 reads TGTGCCAGTACCGAAACGGGGGGAAAAAGGGCTTTCTTT. Its translation is CASTETGGKRAFF. Variable domain in full (rest from reference TRBV19 and TRBJ1-1): DGGITQSPKYLFRKEGQNVTLSCEQNLNHDAMYWYRQDPGQGLRLIYYSQIVNDFQKGDIAEGYSVSREKKESFPLTVTSAQKNPTAFYLCASTETGGKRAFFGQGTRLTVV.

V gene TRBV11-1 combines with J gene TRBJ1-6; 7 bases align to TRBD1. Germline V CDR1 and CDR2: SGHAT, FQDESV (reference sequence). V was pared by 5 bases and J by 6 bases, with 7 bases of the junction left unmatched. There are 15 residues in the CDR3. The CDR3 region has the DNA TGTGCCAGCAGCACCAGAGGACAGGTTAATTCACCCCTCCACTTT. It translates to CASSTRGQVNSPLHF.

The chain uses TRBV7-3 and TRBJ2-1, with D tentatively TRBD2 (6 bases). V was shortened by 4 bases and J by 10 bases, with 20 bases between the two germline ends. This CDR3 region has 15 residues. Germline V gene sequence: CDR1 SGHTA, CDR2 FQGTGA. CDR3 DNA: TGTGCCAGCAGCTGGGCCGCGGGGCCTGTCGTCGAGCAGTTCTTC. Translation gives CASSWAAGPVVEQFF.

The chain uses TRBV3-1 (or the pseudogene TRBV3-2) and TRBJ1-2; D remains unclear. This CDR3 region has 14 residues. Germline CDR1 LGHDT, CDR2 YNNKEL (reference sequence). V lost 5 bases to trimming and J lost 4 bases, with 14 bases between them. The CDR3 reads CASSESSIGYGYTF. CDR3 DNA: TGTGCCAGCAGCGAAAGCTCAATCGGCTATGGCTACACCTTC.

The J gene is TRBJ2-3, the V gene TRBV4-1; 8 nucleotides agree with TRBD2. CDR1 is MGHRA and CDR2 is YSYEKL in the germline V gene. V dropped 4 bases and J dropped 2; count of bases not matched to a gene: 2. The CDR3 spans 14 residues. The CDR3 region is CASSPGGATDTQYF. The DNA for the CDR3 is TGCGCCAGCAGCCCCGGGGGGGCCACAGATACGCAGTATTTT.

The CDR3 DNA reads as TGTGCCAGCAGTATCCCAACAGGGGGCACAGATACGCAGTATTTT. Translated: CASSIPTGGTDTQYF. The V call is TRBV28, the J call TRBJ2-3; 7 nucleotides line up with TRBD1. This CDR3 comprises 15 residues. The V and J ends lost 5 bases and 1 base, in that order; junction bases with no gene match: 6. Germline V gene sequence: CDR1 MDHEN, CDR2 SYDVKM.

The CDR3 nucleotides are TGTGCCAGCAGCGCCAGGGCCCAAGAGACCCAGTACTTC. Translating it yields CASSARAQETQYF. The chain employs TRBV3-1 (or the pseudogene TRBV3-2) and TRBJ2-5; TRBD1 might be the D (5 bases). Germline CDR1 reads LGHDT; CDR2 reads YNNKEL (reference sequence). The CDR3 is made up of 13 amino acids. V was cut by 5 bases and J by 1 base, with 8 bases left in between.

The chain recombines TRBV9 with TRBJ2-7; D gene uncertain. Germline CDR1 and CDR2: SGDLS and YYNGEE. The CDR3 runs to 14 residues. Trimming cost V 4 bases and J 7 bases, with 18 bases left between them. The CDR3 nucleotides read TGTGCCAGCAGCCCAGGTGGCCTGCCGCAGGAGCAGTACTTC. It specifies CASSPGGLPQEQYF.

This sequence joins TRBV19 and TRBJ1-5, with 11 nucleotides matching TRBD1. Per the germline V gene, CDR1 is LNHDA and CDR2 is SQIVND (reference sequence). The CDR3 spans 15 residues. V shed 3 bases and J 4 bases; nucleotides not matched to a gene: 2. DNA of the CDR3: TGTGCCAGTAGTATTGGGACAGGGGGGAATCAGCCCCAGCATTTT. Encoded protein: CASSIGTGGNQPQHF.

This sequence joins TRBV7-3 and TRBJ1-6, with D possibly TRBD1 on 6 matching bases. The V end was cut by 5 bases, the J end by 9 bases, with 14 bases between. The length of the CDR3 is 14 residues. From germline, CDR1 is SGHTA and CDR2 FQGTGA. CDR3 nucleotides: TGTGCCAGCAGCACACAGGGTTTGGGTTCACCCCTCCACTTT. Translated, it gives CASSTQGLGSPLHF. Filled out from reference TRBV7-3 and TRBJ1-6, the complete variable domain reads GAGVSQTPSNKVTEKGKYVELRCDPISGHTALYWYRQSLGQGPEFLIYFQGTGAADDSGLPNDRFFAVRPEGSVSTLKIQRTERGDSAVYLCASSTQGLGSPLHFGNGTRLTVT.

V is TRBV19 and J is TRBJ1-1; perhaps TRBD1 as D (5 bases). V was shortened by 1 base and J by 5 bases, with 11 bases between the two germline ends. Germline-derived CDR1 and CDR2 are LNHDA and SQIVND (reference sequence). The length of the CDR3 is 14 residues. The CDR3, as DNA: TGTGCCAGTAGTATAGTTGGGGGGGGGACTGAAGCTTTCTTT. Protein product: CASSIVGGGTEAFF.

This chain joins TRBV30 and TRBJ2-7; 12 bases line up with TRBD1. V was pared by 5 bases and J by 4 bases, with 12 bases of the junction left unmatched. CDR3 length equals 16 residues. In germline, CDR1 is GTSNPN, CDR2 SVGIG (reference sequence). In DNA, the CDR3 is TGTGCCTGGCGCGAACGCCGGGACAGGGGGCAGTACGAGCAGTACTTC. This sequence encodes CAWRERRDRGQYEQYF.